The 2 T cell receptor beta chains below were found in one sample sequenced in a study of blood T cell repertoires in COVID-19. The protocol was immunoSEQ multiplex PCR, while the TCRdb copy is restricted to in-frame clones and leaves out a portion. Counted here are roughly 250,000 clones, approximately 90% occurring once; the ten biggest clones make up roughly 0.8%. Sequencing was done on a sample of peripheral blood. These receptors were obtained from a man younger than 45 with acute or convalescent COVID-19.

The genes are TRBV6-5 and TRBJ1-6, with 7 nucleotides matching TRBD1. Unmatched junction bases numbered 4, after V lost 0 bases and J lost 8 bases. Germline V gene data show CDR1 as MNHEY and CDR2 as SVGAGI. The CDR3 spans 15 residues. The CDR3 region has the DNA TGTGCCAGCAGTTACTCTGGACAGGATTATTCACCCCTCCACTTT. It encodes CASSYSGQDYSPLHF.

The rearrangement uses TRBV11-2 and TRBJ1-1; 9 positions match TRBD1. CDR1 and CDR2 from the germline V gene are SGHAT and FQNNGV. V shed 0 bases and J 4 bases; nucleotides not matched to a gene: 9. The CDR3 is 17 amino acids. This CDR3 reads CASSLEGTGLSRTEAFF. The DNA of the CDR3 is TGTGCCAGCAGCTTAGAAGGGACAGGGTTGTCTCGCACTGAAGCTTTCTTT.